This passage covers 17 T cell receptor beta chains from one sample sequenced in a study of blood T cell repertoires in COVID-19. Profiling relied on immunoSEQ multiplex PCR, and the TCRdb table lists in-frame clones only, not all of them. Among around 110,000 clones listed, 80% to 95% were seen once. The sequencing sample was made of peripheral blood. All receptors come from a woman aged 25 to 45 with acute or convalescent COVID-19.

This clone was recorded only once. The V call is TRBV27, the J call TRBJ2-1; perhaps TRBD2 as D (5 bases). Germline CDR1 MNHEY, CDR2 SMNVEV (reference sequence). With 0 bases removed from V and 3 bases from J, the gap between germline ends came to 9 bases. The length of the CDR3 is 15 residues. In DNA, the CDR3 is TGTGCCAGCAGTTTATCGCGGGTGAGCTACAATGAGCAGTTCTTC. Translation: CASSLSRVSYNEQFF.

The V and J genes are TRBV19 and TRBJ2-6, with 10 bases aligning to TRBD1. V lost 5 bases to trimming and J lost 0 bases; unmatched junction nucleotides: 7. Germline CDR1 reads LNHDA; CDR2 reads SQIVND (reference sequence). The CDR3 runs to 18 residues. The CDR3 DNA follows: TGTGCCAGTAGTGCCCAGACAGGGGGCTACTCTGGGGCCAACGTCCTGACTTTC. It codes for CASSAQTGGYSGANVLTF.

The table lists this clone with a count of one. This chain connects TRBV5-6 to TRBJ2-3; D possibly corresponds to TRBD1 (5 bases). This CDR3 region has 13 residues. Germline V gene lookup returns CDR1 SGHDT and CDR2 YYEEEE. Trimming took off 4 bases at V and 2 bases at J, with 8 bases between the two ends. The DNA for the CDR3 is TGTGCCAGCAGCGCGACAGTCACAGATACGCAGTATTTT. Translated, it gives CASSATVTDTQYF.

The CDR3 nucleotides read TGTGCCAGCAGCTTAGTAGCGGGAAAAAAAGAGACCCAGTACTTC. Translated: CASSLVAGKKETQYF. V usage is TRBV7-9 and J usage is TRBJ2-5; 8 nucleotides match TRBD2. Germline-derived CDR1 and CDR2 are SEHNR and FQNEAQ (reference sequence). The length of the CDR3 is 15 residues. The V segment lost 1 base and the J segment 3 bases; nucleotides outside the gene matches: 4.

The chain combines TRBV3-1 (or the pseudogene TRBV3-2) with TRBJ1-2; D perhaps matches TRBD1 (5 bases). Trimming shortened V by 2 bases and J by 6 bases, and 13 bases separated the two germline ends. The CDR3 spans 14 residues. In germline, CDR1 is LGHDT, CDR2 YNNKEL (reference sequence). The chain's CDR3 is CASSQNRGGDGYTF. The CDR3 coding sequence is TGTGCCAGCAGCCAAAATAGGGGAGGTGATGGCTACACCTTC.

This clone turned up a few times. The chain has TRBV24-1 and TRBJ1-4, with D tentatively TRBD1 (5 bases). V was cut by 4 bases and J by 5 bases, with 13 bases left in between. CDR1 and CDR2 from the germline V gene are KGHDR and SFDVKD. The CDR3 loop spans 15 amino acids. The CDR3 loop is CATSDKSRGNEKLFF. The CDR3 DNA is TGTGCCACCAGTGACAAGTCAAGGGGAAATGAAAAACTGTTTTTT.

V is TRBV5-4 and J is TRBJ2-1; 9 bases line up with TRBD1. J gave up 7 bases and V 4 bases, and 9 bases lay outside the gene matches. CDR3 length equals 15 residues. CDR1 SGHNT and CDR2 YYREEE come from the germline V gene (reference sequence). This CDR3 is CASSPGQGRLNEQFF. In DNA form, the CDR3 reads TGTGCCAGCAGCCCCGGACAGGGGAGGCTGAATGAGCAGTTCTTC.

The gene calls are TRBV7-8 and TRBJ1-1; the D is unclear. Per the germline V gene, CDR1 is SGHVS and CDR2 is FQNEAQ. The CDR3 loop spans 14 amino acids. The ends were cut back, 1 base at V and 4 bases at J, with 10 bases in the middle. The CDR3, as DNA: TGTGCCAGCAGCTTAGATATGGGAGGCACTGAAGCTTTCTTT. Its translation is CASSLDMGGTEAFF.

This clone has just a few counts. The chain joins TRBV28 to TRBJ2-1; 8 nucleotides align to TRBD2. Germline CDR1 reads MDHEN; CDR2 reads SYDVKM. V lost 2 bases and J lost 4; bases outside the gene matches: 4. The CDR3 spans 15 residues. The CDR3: CASSLRSSGYNEQFF. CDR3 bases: TGTGCCAGCAGTTTAAGGTCTAGCGGGTACAATGAGCAGTTCTTC.

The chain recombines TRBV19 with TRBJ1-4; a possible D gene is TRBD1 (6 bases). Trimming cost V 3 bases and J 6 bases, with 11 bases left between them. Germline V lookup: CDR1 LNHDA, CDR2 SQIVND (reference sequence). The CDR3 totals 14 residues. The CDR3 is CASSMSRGYEKLFF. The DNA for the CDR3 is TGTGCCAGTAGTATGTCCAGGGGTTATGAAAAACTGTTTTTT.

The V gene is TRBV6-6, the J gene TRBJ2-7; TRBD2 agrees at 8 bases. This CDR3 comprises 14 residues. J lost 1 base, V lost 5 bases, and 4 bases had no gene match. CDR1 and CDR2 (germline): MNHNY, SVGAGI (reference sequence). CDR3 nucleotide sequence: TGTGCCAGCAGTGATGGACTAGCTTCCTACGAGCAGTACTTC. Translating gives CASSDGLASYEQYF.

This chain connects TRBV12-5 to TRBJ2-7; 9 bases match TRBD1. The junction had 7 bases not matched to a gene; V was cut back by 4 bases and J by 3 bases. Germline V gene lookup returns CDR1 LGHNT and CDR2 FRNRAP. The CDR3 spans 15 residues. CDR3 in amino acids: CASGSSGTGLYEQYF. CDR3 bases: TGTGCTAGTGGTTCCTCCGGGACAGGGCTCTACGAGCAGTACTTC.

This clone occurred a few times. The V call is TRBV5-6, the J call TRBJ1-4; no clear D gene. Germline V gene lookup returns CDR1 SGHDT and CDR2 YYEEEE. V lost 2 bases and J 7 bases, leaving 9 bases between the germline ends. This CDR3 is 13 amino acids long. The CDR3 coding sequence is TGTGCCAGCAGCTTAGGGAGGAGTGAAAAACTGTTTTTT. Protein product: CASSLGRSEKLFF.

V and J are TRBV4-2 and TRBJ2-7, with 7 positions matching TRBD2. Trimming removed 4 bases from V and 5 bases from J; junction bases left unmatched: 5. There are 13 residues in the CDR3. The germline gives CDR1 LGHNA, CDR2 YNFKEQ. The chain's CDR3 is CASSLRGRDEQYF. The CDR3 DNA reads TGTGCCAGCAGCCTCCGGGGGAGGGACGAGCAGTACTTC.

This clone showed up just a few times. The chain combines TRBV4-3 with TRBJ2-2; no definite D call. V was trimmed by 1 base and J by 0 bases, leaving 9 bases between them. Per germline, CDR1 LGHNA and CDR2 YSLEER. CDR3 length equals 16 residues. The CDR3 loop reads CASSQASVANTGELFF. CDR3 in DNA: TGCGCCAGCAGCCAAGCCAGCGTCGCGAACACCGGGGAGCTGTTTTTT.

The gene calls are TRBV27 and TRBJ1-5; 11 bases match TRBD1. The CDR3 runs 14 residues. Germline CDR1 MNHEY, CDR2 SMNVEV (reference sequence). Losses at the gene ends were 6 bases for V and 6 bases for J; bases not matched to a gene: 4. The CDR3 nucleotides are TGTGCCAGCAGCCGTGGGACAGGGGGTCAGCCCCAGCATTTT. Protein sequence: CASSRGTGGQPQHF.

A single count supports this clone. The DNA of the CDR3 is TGTGCCAGCAGTGAACGGGGTTCCGGGTTGATCTATGGCTACACCTTC. As protein: CASSERGSGLIYGYTF. The chain carries TRBV6-1 and TRBJ1-2; no reliable D call. V was shortened by 2 bases and J by 4 bases, with 17 bases between the two germline ends. CDR1 is MNHNS, CDR2 SASEGT, per germline. The CDR3 sequence is 16 residues long.